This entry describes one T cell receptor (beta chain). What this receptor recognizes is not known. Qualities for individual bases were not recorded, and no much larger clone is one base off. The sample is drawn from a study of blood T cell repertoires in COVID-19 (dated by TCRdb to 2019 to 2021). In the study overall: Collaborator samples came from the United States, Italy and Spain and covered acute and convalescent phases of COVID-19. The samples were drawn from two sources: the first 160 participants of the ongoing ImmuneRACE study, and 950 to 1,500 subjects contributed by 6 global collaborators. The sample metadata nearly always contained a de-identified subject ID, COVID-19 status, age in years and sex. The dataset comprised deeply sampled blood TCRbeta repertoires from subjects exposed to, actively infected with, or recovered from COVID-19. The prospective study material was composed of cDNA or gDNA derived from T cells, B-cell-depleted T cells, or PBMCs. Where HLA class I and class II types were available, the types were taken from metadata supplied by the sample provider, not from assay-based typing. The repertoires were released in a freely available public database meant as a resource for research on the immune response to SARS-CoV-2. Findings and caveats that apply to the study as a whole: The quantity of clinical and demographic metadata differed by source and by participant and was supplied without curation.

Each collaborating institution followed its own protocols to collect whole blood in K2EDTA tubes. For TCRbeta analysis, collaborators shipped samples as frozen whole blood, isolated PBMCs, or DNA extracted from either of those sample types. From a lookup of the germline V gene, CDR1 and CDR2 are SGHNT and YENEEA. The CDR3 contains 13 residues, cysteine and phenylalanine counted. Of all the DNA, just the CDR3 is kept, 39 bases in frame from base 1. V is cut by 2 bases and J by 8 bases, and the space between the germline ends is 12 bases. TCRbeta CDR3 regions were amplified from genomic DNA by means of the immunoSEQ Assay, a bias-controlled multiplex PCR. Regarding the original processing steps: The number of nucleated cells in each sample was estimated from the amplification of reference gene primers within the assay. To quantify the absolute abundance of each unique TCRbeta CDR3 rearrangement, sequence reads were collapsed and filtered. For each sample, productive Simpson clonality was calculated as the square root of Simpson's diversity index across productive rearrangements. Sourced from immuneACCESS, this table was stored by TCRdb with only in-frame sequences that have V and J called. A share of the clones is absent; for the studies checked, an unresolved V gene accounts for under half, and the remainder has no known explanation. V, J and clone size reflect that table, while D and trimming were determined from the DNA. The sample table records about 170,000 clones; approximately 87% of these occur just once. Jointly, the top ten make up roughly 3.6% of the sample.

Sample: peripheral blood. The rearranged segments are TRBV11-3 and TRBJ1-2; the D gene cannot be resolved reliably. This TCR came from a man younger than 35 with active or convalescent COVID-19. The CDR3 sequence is CASSLLEGFGYTF. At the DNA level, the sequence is TGTGCCAGCAGCTTATTGGAGGGATTCGGCTACACCTTC.